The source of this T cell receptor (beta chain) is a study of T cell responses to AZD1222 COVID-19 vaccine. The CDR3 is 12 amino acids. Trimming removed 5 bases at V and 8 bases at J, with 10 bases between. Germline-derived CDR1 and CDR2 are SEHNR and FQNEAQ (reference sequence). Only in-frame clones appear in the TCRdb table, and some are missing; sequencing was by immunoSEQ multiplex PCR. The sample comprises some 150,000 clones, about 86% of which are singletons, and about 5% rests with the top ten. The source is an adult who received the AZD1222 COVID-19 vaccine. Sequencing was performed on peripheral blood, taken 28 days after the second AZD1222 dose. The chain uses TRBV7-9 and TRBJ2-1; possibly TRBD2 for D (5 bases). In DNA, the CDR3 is TGTGCCAGCAGCCCCTCGCGGGATGAGCAGTTCTTC. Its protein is CASSPSRDEQFF.